The 2 T cell receptor beta chains below all came from one sample that was sequenced in a study of blood T cell repertoires in COVID-19. The repertoire was sequenced with immunoSEQ multiplex PCR; TCRdb's copy has only in-frame clones and lacks some. The sample has 140,000 to 150,000 clones; more than 75% are singletons. The sequenced sample consisted of peripheral blood. These receptor sequences come from a woman aged 45-60 years with active or convalescent COVID-19.

This chain joins TRBV30 and TRBJ1-6; 7 bases match TRBD1. Germline V gene sequence: CDR1 GTSNPN, CDR2 SVGIG (reference sequence). The CDR3 has 13 residues. The trim removed 2 bases at V and 8 bases at J, leaving 3 bases unmatched. CDR3 sequence (DNA): TGTGCCTGGAGTACAGGGGTGGATTCACCCCTCCACTTT. Protein sequence: CAWSTGVDSPLHF.

On this clone itself: It may be a read error: a sequence one base away is much more abundant. The chain couples TRBV7-2 to TRBJ1-1; 7 nucleotides match TRBD1. Trimming at V came to 3 bases and at J to 0 bases, leaving 1 base not matched to a gene. The length of the CDR3 is 14 residues. Germline CDR1 reads SGHTA; CDR2 reads FQGNSA. The CDR3 spells CASSFGTVNTEAFF. CDR3 in DNA: TGTGCCAGCAGCTTTGGGACAGTGAACACTGAAGCTTTCTTT. Filled out from reference TRBV7-2 and TRBJ1-1, the complete variable domain reads GAGVSQSPSNKVTEKGKDVELRCDPISGHTALYWYRQSLGQGLEFLIYFQGNSAPDKSGLPSDRFSAERTGGSVSTLTIQRTQQEDSAVYLCASSFGTVNTEAFFGQGTRLTVV.